The 19 T cell receptor beta chains given below trace back to one sample, sequenced in a study of shared clonotypes between healthy human individuals. Repertoires were generated with immunoSEQ multiplex PCR, while TCRdb's copy carries only in-frame clones and drops some. There are 1,500,000 or so clones in the sample; 96% occur only once, and about 1% lies in the top ten. Source material: naive CD4+ T cells sorted from blood. The subset is: CD45RA+ positively selected. These TCRs come from a man under 40 in good health.

The chain links TRBV19 to TRBJ2-2; D unresolved. The CDR3 length is 14 residues. Trimming removed 1 base at V and 7 bases at J, with 10 bases between. The germline V gene has CDR1 LNHDA and CDR2 SQIVND (reference sequence). CDR3 residues: CASSIGTIGGELFF. CDR3 sequence (DNA): TGTGCCAGTAGTATAGGGACGATTGGCGGGGAGCTGTTTTTT.

This clone appeared a single time. The chain carries TRBV29-1 and TRBJ2-1; TRBD2 might be the D (5 bases). CDR1 is SQVTM, CDR2 ANQGSEA, per germline. The CDR3 runs 13 residues. V was clipped by 4 bases and J by 4 bases, with 11 bases between them. The CDR3 region has the DNA TGCAGCGTTGGAGGGATTGGGTACAATGAGCAGTTCTTC. Translating it yields CSVGGIGYNEQFF.

This clone appeared once. V gene TRBV9 combines with J gene TRBJ2-6; TRBD2 matches at 9 bases. CDR1 SGDLS and CDR2 YYNGEE come from the germline V gene. This CDR3 spans 18 amino acids. V dropped 0 bases and J dropped 2; count of bases not matched to a gene: 6. The CDR3 sequence: CASSVGPAGGAGANVLTF. The DNA of the CDR3 is TGTGCCAGCAGCGTAGGACCAGCGGGAGGTGCTGGGGCCAACGTCCTGACTTTC.

The V call is TRBV6-1, the J call TRBJ2-4; no reliable D call. V lost 4 bases to trimming and J lost 0 bases, with 7 bases between them. Per germline, CDR1 MNHNS and CDR2 SASEGT. CDR3 length: 14 residues. CDR3 amino acids: CASSGSLAKNIQYF. The DNA for the CDR3 is TGTGCCAGCAGTGGGAGTTTAGCCAAAAACATTCAGTACTTC.

The V and J genes are TRBV5-8 and TRBJ1-2; D uncertain. The CDR3 runs 14 residues. CDR1 and CDR2 (germline): SGHTS, YDEGEE. The V gene lost 5 bases and the J gene lost 0 bases, with 11 bases spanning the gap. The CDR3 DNA sequence: TGTGCCAGCAGACTACCGGGAGCTAACTATGGCTACACCTTC. It translates to CASRLPGANYGYTF.

The V call is TRBV7-2, the J call TRBJ1-5; 10 positions match TRBD1. This CDR3 is 15 amino acids long. V lost 4 bases to trimming and J lost 7 bases; unmatched junction nucleotides: 7. Germline lookup yields CDR1 SGHTA and CDR2 FQGNSA. Written as DNA, the CDR3 is TGTGCCAGCAGCTACCGACAGGGGGCGGACCAGCCCCAGCATTTT. Protein product: CASSYRQGADQPQHF.

Points on this clone: The junction departs from the called germline gene at one end, perhaps through a read error. The chain links TRBV7-7 to TRBJ2-1; 14 nucleotides line up with TRBD2. This CDR3 comprises 15 residues. From germline, CDR1 is SSHAT and CDR2 FNYEAQ (reference sequence). CDR3 nucleotide sequence: TGTGCTAGCAGCAAGGGACTAGCGGGAGTTGTCGAGCAGTTCTTC. Translated: CASSKGLAGVVEQFF.

This clone was recorded only once. The rearrangement joins TRBV5-6 to TRBJ1-5; D is unresolved. This CDR3 contains 13 residues. V gave up 4 bases and J gave up 10 bases, with 15 bases separating them. Germline V CDR1 and CDR2: SGHDT, YYEEEE. CDR3 in amino acids: CASSPRGGPPQHF. CDR3 coding DNA: TGTGCCAGCAGCCCCCGAGGAGGGCCACCCCAGCATTTT.

V and J are TRBV19 and TRBJ1-5; TRBD1 matches at 9 bases. Trimming at V came to 3 bases and at J to 4 bases, leaving 13 bases not matched to a gene. The V gene's germline CDR1 is LNHDA and CDR2 SQIVND (reference sequence). The CDR3 has 18 residues. As DNA, the CDR3 is TGTGCCAGTAGTATTTATGTTGGTGGGACAGGGTATAATCAGCCCCAGCATTTT. It codes for CASSIYVGGTGYNQPQHF.

This chain joins TRBV6-6 and TRBJ1-5; possible D gene TRBD1, 5 bases. Trimming removed 2 bases from V and 2 bases from J, with 10 bases in between. Germline-derived CDR1 and CDR2 are MNHNY and SVGAGI (reference sequence). The CDR3 is made up of 15 amino acids. CDR3 nucleotides: TGTGCCAGCAGTTACGGGGCCGGGGGCAATCAGCCCCAGCATTTT. This gives the protein CASSYGAGGNQPQHF.

The chain has TRBV18 and TRBJ2-1; perhaps TRBD1 as D (6 bases). The germline V gene has CDR1 KGHSH and CDR2 LQKENI. The V and J ends lost 8 bases and 6 bases respectively, with 17 bases between them. This CDR3 spans 14 amino acids. Here the CDR3 reads CASSTGKRVNEQFF. For the CDR3, the DNA is TGTGCCAGCAGCACAGGGAAGAGGGTCAATGAGCAGTTCTTC.

This sequence joins TRBV5-5 and TRBJ2-2, with 7 bases lining up with TRBD1. CDR3 length: 14 amino acids. The germline V gene encodes CDR1 SGHKS and CDR2 YYEKEE (reference sequence). V lost 3 bases and J lost 6; bases outside the gene matches: 5. The CDR3 reads CASSSTGVSGELFF. Written as DNA, the CDR3 is TGTGCCAGCAGCTCTACAGGGGTTTCCGGGGAGCTGTTTTTT. Full variable domain (rest looked up from reference TRBV5-5 and TRBJ2-2): DAGVTQSPTHLIKTRGQQVTLRCSPISGHKSVSWYQQVLGQGPQFIFQYYEKEERGRGNFPDRFSARQFPNYSSELNVNALLLGDSALYLCASSSTGVSGELFFGEGSRLTVL.

The rearrangement links TRBV5-5 to TRBJ2-3; 11 nucleotides align to TRBD1. V gave up 4 bases and J gave up 3 bases; unmatched junction bases: 10. The germline gives CDR1 SGHKS, CDR2 YYEKEE (reference sequence). CDR3 length: 17 residues. The CDR3 loop reads CASSKTGTGGGTDTQYF. The CDR3 DNA is TGTGCCAGCAGCAAGACAGGGACAGGGGGAGGTACAGATACGCAGTATTTT.

A remark on this clone: The sample has other DNA sequences that encode this CDR3 too. The CDR3 nucleotides are TGTGCCAGCAGATCCTCTGGTGAGCAGTTCTTC. Its translation: CASRSSGEQFF. The chain is built from TRBV2 and TRBJ2-1; D call uncertain. From germline, CDR1 is SNHLY and CDR2 FYNNEI. The CDR3 sequence is 11 residues long. V was cut by 6 bases and J by 9 bases, with 9 bases left in between.

Details on this clone: Other DNA sequences in this specimen translate into the identical CDR3. The CDR3 sequence is CASSTWTGQETQYF. CDR3 bases: TGTGCCAGTAGTACCTGGACGGGCCAAGAGACCCAGTACTTC. This sequence joins TRBV19 and TRBJ2-5; D not certain. The CDR3 runs 14 residues. Per the germline V gene, CDR1 is LNHDA and CDR2 is SQIVND (reference sequence). Trimming removed 4 bases from V and 1 base from J, with 10 bases in between.

This clone was seen only once. The chain carries TRBV6-6 and TRBJ1-1, with TRBD1 matching 7 bases. This CDR3 has 16 amino acids. Per germline, CDR1 MNHNY and CDR2 SVGAGI (reference sequence). The V segment lost 1 base and the J segment 4 bases; nucleotides outside the gene matches: 9. CDR3 residues: CASSYLQGLMGTEAFF. The CDR3, as DNA: TGTGCCAGCAGTTACTTACAGGGGCTGATGGGCACTGAAGCTTTCTTT.

The chain links TRBV7-2 to TRBJ2-7, with 7 bases that match TRBD1. Germline lookup yields CDR1 SGHTA and CDR2 FQGNSA. This CDR3 region has 15 residues. V dropped 3 bases and J dropped 5; count of bases not matched to a gene: 10. The chain's CDR3 is CASSFSWTGENEQYF. CDR3 coding DNA: TGTGCCAGCAGCTTTAGTTGGACAGGAGAGAACGAGCAGTACTTC.

This clone occurred once. V gene TRBV6-6 combines with J gene TRBJ2-7; 8 nucleotides match TRBD1. The CDR3 runs 15 residues. Trimming removed 4 bases from V and 5 bases from J; junction bases left unmatched: 10. Germline CDR1 is MNHNY and CDR2 is SVGAGI (reference sequence). CDR3 DNA: TGTGCCAGCAGTTCCGGGGACAGGAGTTTTAACGAGCAGTACTTC. Translating it yields CASSSGDRSFNEQYF.

This chain links TRBV7-2 with TRBJ1-2; D ambiguous. The V gene's germline CDR1 is SGHTA and CDR2 FQGNSA. This CDR3 comprises 12 residues. Trimming removed 5 bases from V and 4 bases from J, with 8 bases in between. The CDR3 DNA follows: TGTGCCAGCAGCCAAGCCGGCTATGGCTACACCTTC. It specifies CASSQAGYGYTF.